Presented here are 27 T cell receptor beta chains from one specimen sequenced in a study of blood T cell repertoires in COVID-19. Here immunoSEQ multiplex PCR was the method, and the copy in TCRdb shows in-frame clones only, minus some. This table holds under 300,000 clones, roughly 84% found once. Sequencing input: peripheral blood. Receptors originate from a woman between 40 and 50 years old with active or convalescent COVID-19.

V is TRBV27 and J is TRBJ1-2; D is uncertain. V lost 5 bases and J 4 bases, leaving 17 bases between the germline ends. The length of the CDR3 is 15 residues. The germline V gene encodes CDR1 MNHEY and CDR2 SMNVEV (reference sequence). CDR3 nucleotides: TGTGCCAGCAGTCCAGGTAACCCGGCCTCCTATGGCTACACCTTC. Translated, it gives CASSPGNPASYGYTF.

This clone was observed a handful of times. The chain employs TRBV4-1 and TRBJ1-4, with TRBD1 identical over 10 bases. The CDR3 runs 14 residues. V was pared by 4 bases and J by 7 bases, with 3 bases of the junction left unmatched. CDR1 is MGHRA and CDR2 is YSYEKL in the germline V gene. CDR3 amino acids: CASSPGTGVEKLFF. CDR3 DNA sequence: TGCGCCAGCAGCCCCGGGACAGGGGTTGAAAAACTGTTTTTT.

The CDR3 DNA reads TGTGCCAGCAGCCAACGCGGGGGAGGAGATGAGCAGTTCTTC. As protein: CASSQRGGGDEQFF. The rearrangement joins TRBV3-1 (or the pseudogene TRBV3-2) to TRBJ2-1; 7 bases line up with TRBD2. With V trimmed by 2 bases and J by 8 bases, 6 bases remained unmatched. The CDR3 is 14 amino acids. Germline-derived CDR1 and CDR2 are LGHDT and YNNKEL (reference sequence).

V gene TRBV10-1 combines with J gene TRBJ2-7, with D possibly being TRBD1 (6 bases). Looked up from germline, CDR1 is WNHNN and CDR2 is SYGVQD (reference sequence). The CDR3 has 13 amino acids. V shed 3 bases and J shed 6 bases, with 12 bases lying between them. CDR3 nucleotide sequence: TGCGCCAGCAGTGAAGGACAGCGCACCGAGCAGTACGTC. It translates to CASSEGQRTEQYV.

The table lists this clone with a count of one. The V gene is TRBV18, the J gene TRBJ1-3; TRBD1 aligns across 8 bases. After removal of 0 bases from V and 0 bases from J, the junction contained 4 bases not matched to a gene. Per the germline V gene, CDR1 is KGHSH and CDR2 is LQKENI. The CDR3 is made up of 17 amino acids. For the CDR3, the DNA is TGTGCCAGCTCACCACCGGGACAGGCAATCTCTGGAAACACCATATATTTT. Translated: CASSPPGQAISGNTIYF.

The chain recombines TRBV5-1 with TRBJ1-4, with D tentatively TRBD1 (5 bases). The CDR3 covers 16 residues. The germline CDR1 and CDR2 sequences are SGHRS and YFSETQ. Trimming left V 4 bases short and J 0 bases short, with 13 bases between. CDR3 in amino acids: CASSRGGSATNEKLFF. The CDR3 bases are TGCGCCAGCAGCCGGGGGGGTTCTGCAACTAATGAAAAACTGTTTTTT.

This chain connects TRBV7-9 to TRBJ2-4; the D gene is possibly TRBD1 (6 bases). This CDR3 is built from 14 residues. Trimming removed 0 bases from V and 7 bases from J, with 10 bases in between. Germline V gene data show CDR1 as SEHNR and CDR2 as FQNEAQ (reference sequence). CDR3 nucleotides: TGTGCCAGCAGCTTAGCGGGGGCGCGTAACATTCAGTACTTC. It translates to CASSLAGARNIQYF. The variable domain in full, with the rest retrieved from reference TRBV7-9 and TRBJ2-4, is DTGVSQNPRHKITKRGQNVTFRCDPISEHNRLYWYRQTLGQGPEFLTYFQNEAQLEKSRLLSDRFSAERPKGSFSTLEIQRTEQGDSAMYLCASSLAGARNIQYFGAGTRLSVL.

The chain carries TRBV7-3 and TRBJ2-3, with D possibly TRBD2 on 6 matching bases. The V end lost 6 bases, the J end lost 0 bases, and 16 bases lay between the germline ends. This CDR3 is built from 16 residues. Germline CDR1 SGHTA, CDR2 FQGTGA. CDR3 sequence (DNA): TGTGCCAGCAGTCTCGGACTACCCTCTAGCACAGATACGCAGTATTTT. Its translation is CASSLGLPSSTDTQYF.

The chain combines TRBV5-1 with TRBJ2-1, with D maybe TRBD2 (5 bases). V lost 0 bases to trimming and J lost 7 bases, with 11 bases between them. This CDR3 region has 14 residues. Germline V CDR1 and CDR2: SGHRS, YFSETQ. The CDR3 loop reads CASSLAKRENEQFF. CDR3 in DNA: TGCGCCAGCAGCTTGGCGAAGAGGGAAAATGAGCAGTTCTTC.

The sample holds many counts of this clone. CDR3 nucleotides: TGTGCCAGCAGCCAGGGGCTCTCTGGAAACACCATATATTTT. Residues: CASSQGLSGNTIYF. The V gene is TRBV16, the J gene TRBJ1-3; maybe TRBD1 (5 bases). The germline V gene encodes CDR1 KGHSY and CDR2 FQNENV. The CDR3 contains 14 residues. The V end was cut by 3 bases, the J end by 0 bases, with 6 bases between.

The V and J genes are TRBV7-9 and TRBJ2-5; D is perhaps TRBD2 (5 bases). V shed 1 base and J shed 5 bases, with 11 bases lying between them. The CDR3 length is 14 residues. Germline assignment: CDR1 SEHNR and CDR2 FQNEAQ (reference sequence). DNA for the CDR3: TGTGCCAGCAGCTTAGATACCCGAGGGGAGACCCAGTACTTC. This translates into CASSLDTRGETQYF.

Comment on this clone: This CDR3 is also generated by other DNA sequences in the sample. The chain combines TRBV5-6 with TRBJ1-6; 10 bases align to TRBD1. The CDR3 has 16 residues. The J segment lost 7 bases and the V segment lost 0 bases, leaving 4 bases of the junction unmatched. Germline assignment: CDR1 SGHDT and CDR2 YYEEEE. Written as DNA, the CDR3 is TGTGCCAGCAGCTTGGGTTCGGGACAGGGGAATTCACCCCTCCACTTT. It yields the protein CASSLGSGQGNSPLHF.

The chain is built from TRBV5-4 and TRBJ1-1, with a weak D call TRBD1 (5 bases). V dropped 4 bases and J dropped 11 bases, with 15 bases sitting between them. This CDR3 is built from 12 residues. Germline assignment: CDR1 SGHNT and CDR2 YYREEE (reference sequence). CDR3 bases: TGTGCCAGCAGCCGCGGGGGAGAGGTGGCTTTCTTT. Its translation: CASSRGGEVAFF.

The chain carries TRBV13 and TRBJ2-7, with D unclear. This CDR3 contains 14 residues. V shed 0 bases and J shed 4 bases, with 10 bases lying between them. Germline values: CDR1 PRHDT, CDR2 FYEKMQ (reference sequence). CDR3: CASSLGLKEYEQYF. As DNA, the CDR3 is TGTGCCAGCAGCTTAGGCCTAAAAGAGTACGAGCAGTACTTC.

This CDR3 reads CASSRTGTGRIRNEKLFF. As DNA, the CDR3 is TGCGCCAGCAGTCGGACCGGGACAGGCCGTATCCGGAATGAAAAACTGTTTTTT. The gene calls are TRBV5-1 and TRBJ1-4; the match to TRBD1 covers 8 bases. V lost 5 bases to trimming and J lost 5 bases; unmatched junction nucleotides: 17. Germline V gene sequence: CDR1 SGHRS, CDR2 YFSETQ. The CDR3 contains 18 residues.

The chain joins TRBV7-2 to TRBJ2-1; D may be TRBD2 (5 bases). Germline CDR1 is SGHTA and CDR2 is FQGNSA. CDR3 length equals 17 residues. V was pared by 2 bases and J by 6 bases, with 20 bases between. This CDR3 reads CASSLSPQRGTGNEQFF. CDR3 nucleotide sequence: TGTGCCAGCAGCTTATCCCCTCAACGGGGAACTGGCAATGAGCAGTTCTTC.

The chain carries TRBV2 and TRBJ1-3; D is undetermined. This CDR3 has 13 amino acids. Trimming removed 4 bases from V and 1 base from J, with 5 bases in between. CDR1 is SNHLY, CDR2 FYNNEI, per germline. DNA for the CDR3: TGTGCCAGCAGTGGAGAATCTGGAAACACCATATATTTT. Translated: CASSGESGNTIYF.

This clone turned up a few times. V and J are TRBV9 and TRBJ2-3, with TRBD2 matching over 9 bases. The CDR3 length is 15 residues. The junction had 7 bases not matched to a gene; V was cut back by 6 bases and J by 2 bases. Germline V lookup: CDR1 SGDLS, CDR2 YYNGEE. CDR3 in DNA: TGTGCCAGCACCGGTACTAGCGGGTACACAGATACGCAGTATTTT. Translating it yields CASTGTSGYTDTQYF.

This chain links TRBV18 with TRBJ1-2, with TRBD1 matching over 7 bases. The CDR3 extends over 18 amino acids. From germline, CDR1 is KGHSH and CDR2 LQKENI. V lost 2 bases and J lost 3; bases outside the gene matches: 15. CDR3 in amino acids: CASSPGQGGAGMDYGYTF. CDR3 nucleotide sequence: TGTGCCAGCTCACCAGGGCAGGGGGGTGCCGGAATGGACTATGGCTACACCTTC.

This chain joins TRBV5-4 and TRBJ1-3; TRBD1 might be the D (5 bases). In germline, CDR1 is SGHNT, CDR2 YYREEE (reference sequence). The ends were cut back, 0 bases at V and 4 bases at J, with 14 bases in the middle. The CDR3 spans 16 residues. Here the CDR3 reads CASSLGLQGKGNTIYF. CDR3 DNA: TGTGCCAGCAGCTTGGGTTTGCAGGGCAAGGGAAACACCATATATTTT.

V is TRBV28 and J is TRBJ1-2; no definite D call. This CDR3 region has 13 residues. The V and J ends lost 7 bases and 8 bases respectively, with 17 bases between them. Germline V gene data show CDR1 as MDHEN and CDR2 as SYDVKM. CDR3 protein: CASTQKPPRGYTF. In DNA, the CDR3 is TGTGCCAGCACCCAAAAGCCCCCGAGGGGCTACACCTTC.

The chain is built from TRBV18 and TRBJ1-2; tentative D call: TRBD1 (5 bases). This CDR3 comprises 12 residues. CDR1 and CDR2 (germline): KGHSH, LQKENI. Trimming stripped 2 bases from V and 4 bases from J, with 5 bases between. CDR3 sequence: CASSPDSYGYTF. CDR3 in DNA: TGTGCCAGCTCACCAGACAGCTATGGCTACACCTTC.

CDR3 DNA sequence: TGCGCCAGCAAGGAGTCAGCGGGGGGCTCCTACGAGCAGTACTTC. Translating gives CASKESAGGSYEQYF. The gene calls are TRBV10-2 and TRBJ2-7; TRBD2 agrees at 9 bases. CDR3 length: 15 residues. V shed 7 bases and J 0 bases; nucleotides not matched to a gene: 7. Germline CDR1 and CDR2: WSHSY and SAAADI.

The chain recombines TRBV6-1 with TRBJ2-7; perhaps TRBD1 as D (6 bases). From germline, CDR1 is MNHNS and CDR2 SASEGT. V was shortened by 3 bases and J by 0 bases, with 9 bases between the two germline ends. There are 14 residues in the CDR3. The CDR3 nucleotides are TGTGCCAGCAGTGATCAGGGGAGCTCCTACGAGCAGTACGTC. Residues: CASSDQGSSYEQYV.

V is TRBV27 and J is TRBJ1-4, with 8 bases lining up with TRBD1. Germline trimming cut 5 bases from V and 8 bases from J; bases unmatched to any gene: 10. Germline values: CDR1 MNHEY, CDR2 SMNVEV (reference sequence). The CDR3 consists of 15 residues. The CDR3 spells CASSPRQGPAEKLFF. The CDR3 nucleotides read TGTGCCAGCAGTCCTAGACAGGGGCCAGCGGAAAAACTGTTTTTT.

The V gene is TRBV29-1, the J gene TRBJ2-1; tentative D call: TRBD1 (6 bases). Germline V gives CDR1 SQVTM, CDR2 ANQGSEA. This CDR3 has 15 amino acids. V gave up 4 bases and J gave up 7 bases, with 20 bases separating them. The DNA of the CDR3 is TGCAGCGTTGGCACAGGGATGGAACTGAGGAATGAGCAGTTCTTC. Translating it yields CSVGTGMELRNEQFF.

At least ten counts were recorded for this clone. The chain carries TRBV30 and TRBJ1-3; no reliable D call. Germline V lookup: CDR1 GTSNPN, CDR2 SVGIG (reference sequence). Trimming pared 1 base from V and 11 bases from J, leaving 15 bases between. The CDR3 is 13 amino acids. CDR3 sequence reads: CAWSGTADHPIYF. In DNA form, the CDR3 reads TGTGCCTGGAGTGGGACTGCCGATCATCCCATATATTTT.